The text below deals with one T cell receptor beta chain. The clone's antigen remains unknown. Base qualities are not recorded, but no much larger clone differs from it by a single base. For the CD8 naive samples, CD45RO-negative cells were positively selected for CCR7, yielding a CD45RA+CCR7+ population from which TemRA cells were excluded. The donors were healthy, HIV-negative adults with no recently reported acute infections or vaccinations. Every donor was a Caucasian adult residing in Nashville, Tennessee, USA. After blood collection by leukapheresis, PBMCs were isolated using Ficoll-Histopaque density gradient centrifugation and then cryopreserved in the vapor phase of liquid nitrogen. Analytical flow cytometry was used to check the purity and quantity of each magnetically sorted T cell population. Genomic DNA was isolated from each sorted fraction and quantified by UV absorbance on a Nanodrop 2000c.

Using the deep immunoSEQ assay, multiplex PCR amplified TCR CDR3 regions from genomic DNA. Genomic DNA extracted from each cell subset was distributed evenly over all wells of several immunoSEQ 96-well plates, and each plate served as one replicate. For sorted subsets, approximately 200 ng of genomic DNA, equivalent to 25,000 to 35,000 T cell genomes, went into each replicate PCR. Purified libraries were quantified with a Qubit 3.0 fluorometer, sized on a Bioanalyzer 2100, and re-quantified with the KAPA Library Quantification kit. Each immunoSEQ 96-well plate was sequenced on its own single-read 150-cycle Illumina NextSeq 550 flow cell. From the authors' description of their analysis: The immunoSEQ output contained only junctional sequences without quality scores, so filtering could not match that applied to full-length reads. To assign V/J genes and CDR3, sequences were annotated using PyIR, a Python wrapper for IgBLAST v1.9, with IMGT germline references. Any read was removed if the V/J assignment was weak (E-value above 1e-6), the CDR3 was missing, or the read contained stop codons, out-of-frame junctions, or ambiguous translated residues. A V3J clonotype was defined by an identical inferred V gene, J gene, and CDR3 amino acid sequence. To compute the percentage overlap between repertoires, the number of shared unique clonotypes was divided by the size of the smaller repertoire. RTK rarefaction, the Chao1 estimator, and Recon v2.1 estimates of unobserved clonotypes were used to assess repertoire richness. OLGA was used to compute generation probabilities for all TCRbeta clonotypes that the gDNA method yielded from several donors. Drawn from immuneACCESS, this table holds only the in-frame rearrangements with V and J called that TCRdb kept. Clones are partly lost; checked studies trace under half to an unresolved V gene and leave the rest unexplained. The DNA gave D and trimming, while V, J and clone size come from that table. This sample holds around 2,000,000 clones; about 95% were observed only once. Of the sample, more than 0.95% falls within the top ten clones.

This sample is part of a study of shared clonotypes between healthy human individuals (dated by TCRdb to the early 2020s). Broadly, across the study: The cohort included three men and two women between 18 and 49 years of age. To increase sequencing depth and limit assay-specific biases, different laboratories used diverse techniques to prepare libraries and sequence TCR repertoires. Each donor's leukapheresis produced roughly between about 0.9 and 9.5 billion PBMCs. Per donor, three plates each were used for CD4 naive and CD4 memory, two for CD8 naive, and one for CD8 memory. To estimate repertoire size and how much clonotypes are shared between individuals, the study performed deep sequencing of blood TCR repertoires from roughly five healthy adults.

Here is what the overall study found, with its caveats: Rarefaction of sorted-subset datasets indicated incomplete sequencing despite the large sequencing depth. Across a handful of donors, approximately 4.9% of naive CD4, over 3% of naive CD8, roughly 2.3% of memory CD4, and 0.4% of memory CD8 clonotypes were shared. Higher generation probabilities were observed for clonotypes shared by all four sorted-subset donors than for non-shared clonotypes. Larger estimated clonotype richness was generally found for naive subsets than for memory subsets. Pairwise subsampling indicated that sequencing depth was expected to affect the degree of clonotype sharing among donors. The genetic and exposure-history diversity represented was limited by the small number of donors. Only blood was sampled, and tissue TCR repertoires likely differ from those in blood.

Per the germline V gene, MNHEY is the CDR1 and SVGAGI is the CDR2. The junction shows trimming of 2 bases on V and 6 bases on J, plus 9 bases between the germline ends. Taken from cysteine to phenylalanine, the CDR3 has 13 residues. Solely the CDR3 DNA is kept, with 39 bases framed from the first base. The sequenced sample consisted of naive CD8+ T cells sorted from blood. This sample's cell subset or site label indicates: CD45RA+CCR7+. The origin of this receptor is a man aged 18 to 29 in good health. The chain is assembled from TRBV6-5 and TRBJ2-3; the D gene cannot be named for sure. The CDR3 sequence is CASSYAVSDTQYF. In nucleotide form, the sequence is TGTGCCAGCAGTTACGCCGTCTCGGATACGCAGTATTTT.